This passage covers 20 T cell receptor beta chains from one sample sequenced in a study of human T cells and chemical hapten exposure. In TCRdb, the RACE reads were re-called with MiXCR into one record per CDR3 protein. This sample has roughly 100,000 distinct CDR3 sequences, with under 14% found just once. Time point meaning: pre-sensitization, week 0. Treatment here: therapeutic diphenylcyclopropenone sensitization with weekly scalp DPC. The sequences come from whole blood, collected in connection with sensitization to the hapten diphenylcyclopropenone (DPC). These receptors came from a woman aged 60-75 years with alopecia areata. Some clones in this sample may be carry-over from other donors' samples.

This clonotype was detected a few times. The chain links TRBV9 to TRBJ1-6, with TRBD1 matching 11 bases. CDR3 length equals 14 residues. V lost 10 bases to trimming and J lost 9 bases; unmatched junction nucleotides: 9. Per the germline V gene, CDR1 is SGDLS and CDR2 is YYNGEE. The CDR3 is CAGVPGQGVSPLHF. For the CDR3, the DNA is TGTGCCGGGGTACCGGGACAGGGGGTTTCACCCCTCCACTTT.

The chain is built from TRBV20-1 and TRBJ2-6; D is perhaps TRBD1 or TRBD2 (6 bases each). The V gene's germline CDR1 is DFQATT and CDR2 SNEGSKA (reference sequence). CDR3 length: 17 residues. V shed 3 bases and J shed 0 bases, with 15 bases lying between them. In DNA, the CDR3 is TGCAGTGCTAGCGGGGGACAACGAAGCTCTGGGGCCAACGTCCTGACTTTC. It codes for CSASGGQRSSGANVLTF.

This clonotype was detected ten times or more. The rearrangement uses TRBV20-1 and TRBJ1-2; TRBD1 is a possible D gene (6 bases). The V gene's germline CDR1 is DFQATT and CDR2 SNEGSKA (reference sequence). CDR3 length equals 12 residues. V gave up 4 bases and J gave up 5 bases, with 11 bases separating them. The CDR3 DNA follows: TGCAGTGCTAACAGGGTCGCGTATGGCTACACCTTC. Its translation: CSANRVAYGYTF.

In its sample, this clonotype was seen many times. This chain uses TRBV3-1 with TRBJ1-1; D remains ambiguous. The CDR3 spans 12 residues. CDR1 and CDR2 (germline): LGHDT, YNNKEL (reference sequence). The germline V and J ends were trimmed by 3 bases and 11 bases, with 13 bases remaining between them. CDR3: CASSHRGGPAFF. CDR3 bases: TGTGCCAGCAGCCATCGGGGAGGTCCCGCTTTCTTT. The complete variable domain, with remaining parts taken from reference TRBV3-1 and TRBJ1-1, reads DTAVSQTPKYLVTQMGNDKSIKCEQNLGHDTMYWYKQDSKKFLKIMFSYNNKELIINETVPNRFSPKSPDKAHLNLHINSLELGDSAVYFCASSHRGGPAFFGQGTRLTVV.

This clonotype was seen repeatedly, ten times or more. The chain couples TRBV4-1 to TRBJ2-1; tentative D call: TRBD2 (6 bases). The V end lost 5 bases, the J end lost 1 base, and 12 bases lay between the germline ends. This CDR3 contains 15 residues. Germline CDR1 MGHRA, CDR2 YSYEKL. Here the CDR3 reads CASSSVGGSYNEQFF. The CDR3 nucleotides read TGCGCCAGCAGCTCGGTCGGGGGATCCTACAATGAGCAGTTCTTC.

The V call is TRBV25-1, the J call TRBJ2-4, with TRBD1 matching over 10 bases. CDR3 length equals 15 residues. CDR1 and CDR2 from the germline V gene are MGHDK and SYGVNS. V lost 3 bases, J lost 6 bases, and 5 bases stayed unmatched. The CDR3 DNA follows: TGTGCCAGCAGTGAGACAGGGGGCGCGAGAAACATTCAGTACTTC. This translates into CASSETGGARNIQYF.

This clonotype occurred a few times. This rearrangement joins TRBV2 to TRBJ2-2, with D perhaps matching TRBD2 (5 bases). V lost 4 bases and J lost 0, with 9 bases in between. The CDR3 contains 15 residues. Germline CDR1 and CDR2: SNHLY and FYNNEI. CDR3 protein: CASSAEGPNTGELFF. The CDR3 region has the DNA TGTGCCAGCAGTGCTGAGGGTCCGAACACCGGGGAGCTGTTTTTT.

This clonotype came up a few times. The V and J genes are TRBV5-1 and TRBJ2-3; 7 nucleotides align to TRBD1. CDR3 size: 14 residues. Unmatched junction bases numbered 3, after V lost 3 bases and J lost 2 bases. Germline loops: CDR1 SGHRS, CDR2 YFSETQ. CDR3 bases: TGCGCCAGCAGCTCGACAGGGTTCACAGATACGCAGTATTTT. Encoded protein: CASSSTGFTDTQYF.

This clonotype was detected many times. The gene calls are TRBV5-1 and TRBJ2-2; D is perhaps TRBD1 or TRBD2 (5 bases each). V dropped 4 bases and J dropped 0 bases, with 10 bases sitting between them. CDR3 size: 15 residues. Germline assignment: CDR1 SGHRS and CDR2 YFSETQ. This CDR3 reads CASSPGRPNTGELFF. The DNA for the CDR3 is TGCGCCAGCAGCCCGGGACGGCCGAACACCGGGGAGCTGTTTTTT.

This clonotype was observed a handful of times. This chain uses TRBV5-1 with TRBJ2-3; unclear D gene. Germline V lookup: CDR1 SGHRS, CDR2 YFSETQ. The CDR3 has 15 amino acids. V lost 4 bases and J lost 0, with 12 bases in between. The CDR3 DNA follows: TGCGCCAGCAGCGTCTCCCCTTCTAGCACAGATACGCAGTATTTT. Protein product: CASSVSPSSTDTQYF.

As to this clonotype: A much larger clone lies one base from this, so it may be a read error. The chain links TRBV29-1 to TRBJ1-2; D is uncertain. This CDR3 has 13 amino acids. From germline, CDR1 is SQVTM and CDR2 ANQGSEA. Here the CDR3 DNA reads TGCAGCGTTGACCCGGACGGACGATATGACTACACCTTC. It codes for CSVDPDGRYDYTF.

This clonotype came up a few times. This rearrangement joins TRBV20-1 to TRBJ2-3; 10 bases agree with TRBD2. Looked up from germline, CDR1 is DFQATT and CDR2 is SNEGSKA (reference sequence). After removal of 1 base from V and 5 bases from J, the junction contained 9 bases not matched to a gene. The CDR3 has 16 amino acids. CDR3 region: CSARGSGGAVIDTQYF. The CDR3 DNA is TGCAGTGCTAGAGGGAGCGGGGGGGCGGTTATAGATACGCAGTATTTT.

Many counts were recorded for this clonotype. This chain connects TRBV19 to TRBJ1-5; TRBD1 might be the D (6 bases). The germline gives CDR1 LNHDA, CDR2 SQIVND (reference sequence). The V gene lost 5 bases and the J gene lost 5 bases, with 13 bases spanning the gap. The CDR3 totals 14 residues. The CDR3 reads CASSAGQSYQPQHF. CDR3 coding DNA: TGTGCCAGTAGTGCCGGACAGTCTTATCAGCCCCAGCATTTT.

This chain uses TRBV10-2 with TRBJ1-5; D is undetermined. V was shortened by 3 bases and J by 0 bases, with 24 bases between the two germline ends. Per the germline V gene, CDR1 is WSHSY and CDR2 is SAAADI. The CDR3 extends over 20 amino acids. In nucleotides, the CDR3 is TGCGCCAGCAGTGAAATCCGACTCTATCGCCGCCCTTATAGCAATCAGCCCCAGCATTTT. Amino acids: CASSEIRLYRRPYSNQPQHF.

This clonotype was counted ten times or more. The chain recombines TRBV29-1 with TRBJ2-7; 8 bases are shared with TRBD2. The trim removed 2 bases at V and 2 bases at J, leaving 11 bases unmatched. Per the germline V gene, CDR1 is SQVTM and CDR2 is ANQGSEA. This CDR3 has 16 residues. The CDR3 sequence: CSVETSGSGGPYEQYF. The CDR3 nucleotides are TGCAGCGTTGAAACCTCGGGAAGCGGGGGTCCCTACGAGCAGTACTTC.

In its sample, this clonotype was seen many times. The chain has TRBV7-2 and TRBJ1-2; a possible D gene is TRBD1 (6 bases). The germline V gene encodes CDR1 SGHTA and CDR2 FQGNSA. Trimming shortened V by 0 bases and J by 2 bases, and 7 bases separated the two germline ends. This CDR3 has 14 amino acids. The CDR3 coding sequence is TGTGCCAGCAGCTTAGCGCAGGGGAACTATGGCTACACCTTC. Translating it yields CASSLAQGNYGYTF.

In its sample, this clonotype was seen a few times. The V and J genes are TRBV20-1 and TRBJ2-5; perhaps TRBD2 as D (5 bases). Germline CDR1 DFQATT, CDR2 SNEGSKA (reference sequence). This CDR3 is built from 17 residues. Trimming pared 5 bases from V and 5 bases from J, leaving 27 bases between. The chain's CDR3 is CSAPPSGRQVLWETQYF. The CDR3, as DNA: TGCAGTGCTCCTCCTTCGGGAAGGCAGGTCCTTTGGGAGACCCAGTACTTC.

This clonotype was seen many times. The rearrangement joins TRBV24-1 to TRBJ2-3; 7 nucleotides agree with TRBD1. The CDR3 consists of 14 residues. The V segment lost 4 bases and the J segment 3 bases; nucleotides outside the gene matches: 3. Germline CDR1 is KGHDR and CDR2 is SFDVKD. The CDR3 reads CATSETGNTDTQYF. In nucleotides, the CDR3 is TGTGCCACCAGTGAGACAGGGAATACAGATACGCAGTATTTT.

The chain employs TRBV5-1 and TRBJ2-7, with D maybe TRBD1 (5 bases). The V gene's germline CDR1 is SGHRS and CDR2 YFSETQ. CDR3 length: 13 residues. V lost 0 bases and J 3 bases, leaving 7 bases between the germline ends. The CDR3 here is CASSLGQHYEQYF. In DNA, the CDR3 is TGCGCCAGCAGCTTGGGACAGCACTACGAGCAGTACTTC.

This chain uses TRBV29-1 with TRBJ2-1; 16 positions match TRBD2. J lost 7 bases, V lost 3 bases, and 0 bases had no gene match. CDR1 is SQVTM, CDR2 ANQGSEA, per germline. The CDR3 extends over 14 amino acids. The CDR3 bases are TGCAGCGTTGAGGGACTAGCGGGGGGGAATGAGCAGTTCTTC. Protein: CSVEGLAGGNEQFF.